The clone carrying this T cell receptor beta chain was picked up many times. What it binds is not known. Looked up from germline, CDR1 is LGHDT and CDR2 is YNNKEL (reference sequence). The junction had 3 bases not matched to a gene; V was cut back by 1 base and J by 5 bases. This CDR3 contains 14 residues. These data are taken from a study of identical twins. Study-wide results and limits: Sharing of beta out-of-frame sequences by twins showed a weaker excess. There was more out-of-frame TCR alpha sharing in monozygotic twins than models estimated.

The authors used template switching to add a universal primer site and gave cDNA unique molecular identifiers. TCRdb used MiXCR to reprocess the 5' RACE reads, holding one entry per CDR3 protein. The table includes 200,000 to 250,000 distinct CDR3 sequences, about 13% detected once. The same specimen was also included in a second study, on yellow fever vaccine responses in identical twins.

Sequenced material: memory (CD45RO+) T cells sorted from blood. The chain carries TRBV3-1 and TRBJ2-5; 8 bases line up with TRBD1. This sequence originates from a woman between 18 and 29 years old in good health. The CDR3 nucleotides are TGTGCCAGCAGCCAAGGGACAGGGTTGGAGACCCAGTACTTC. It yields the protein CASSQGTGLETQYF.